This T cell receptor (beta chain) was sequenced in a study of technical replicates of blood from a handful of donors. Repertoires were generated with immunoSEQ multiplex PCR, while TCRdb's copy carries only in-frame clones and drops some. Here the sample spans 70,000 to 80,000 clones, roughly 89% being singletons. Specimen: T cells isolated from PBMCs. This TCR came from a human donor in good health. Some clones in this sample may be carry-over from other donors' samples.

The CDR3 bases are TGTGCCAGTACCACTGACGACTATAGCAATCAGCCCCAGCATTTT. Translating it yields CASTTDDYSNQPQHF. The chain links TRBV19 to TRBJ1-5; D gene uncertain. CDR1 is LNHDA and CDR2 is SQIVND in the germline V gene (reference sequence). Between the trimmed V and J ends, which lost 7 bases and 0 bases, there was a span of 13 bases. The CDR3 has 15 residues.